This TCR beta chain appears in the sequencing data of a study of human T cells and chemical hapten exposure. Study-level findings and limits: In comparison with controls, expanded TCRs gave rise to a significantly larger number of large CDR3 similarity clusters.

Time point described: patch test 1, 2 weeks after DPC sensitization. Specified treatment: therapeutic diphenylcyclopropenone sensitization with weekly scalp DPC. Blood draws came first, before each patch test. Donors were 18 to 70-year-old alopecia patients suitable for DPC. A remark on this clonotype: The antigen remains unidentified.

The library labeled individual cDNA molecules by adding unique molecular identifiers to them. One entry per CDR3 protein, called by TCRdb with MiXCR from the RACE reads. This table holds around 160,000 distinct CDR3 sequences, more than 14% found once. This CDR3 contains 18 residues. CDR1 and CDR2 from the germline V gene are LNHDA and SQIVND (reference sequence). V was pared by 4 bases and J by 2 bases, with 11 bases of the junction left unmatched. The source material was whole blood, sampled in connection with sensitization to the hapten diphenylcyclopropenone (DPC). The receptor was isolated from a woman aged 25-40 years with alopecia areata. Some clones in this sample may be carry-over from other donors' samples. The rearrangement links TRBV19 to TRBJ1-1, with 12 nucleotides matching TRBD1. In DNA form, the CDR3 reads TGTGCCAGTAGTACCAACCGGGACAGGGGGCGCACAAACACTGAAGCTTTCTTT. Amino acid sequence: CASSTNRDRGRTNTEAFF.